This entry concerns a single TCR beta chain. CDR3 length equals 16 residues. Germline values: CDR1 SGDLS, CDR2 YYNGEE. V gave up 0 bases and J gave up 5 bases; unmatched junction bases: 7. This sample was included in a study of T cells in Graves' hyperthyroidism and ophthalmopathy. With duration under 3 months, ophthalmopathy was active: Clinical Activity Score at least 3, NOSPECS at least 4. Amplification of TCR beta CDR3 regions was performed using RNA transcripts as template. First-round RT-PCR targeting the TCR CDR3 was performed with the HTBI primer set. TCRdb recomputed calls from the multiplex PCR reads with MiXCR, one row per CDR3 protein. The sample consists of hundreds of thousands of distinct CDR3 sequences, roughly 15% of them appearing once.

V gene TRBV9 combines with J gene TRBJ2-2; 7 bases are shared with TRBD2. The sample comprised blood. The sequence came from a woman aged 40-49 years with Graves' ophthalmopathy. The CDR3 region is CASSVGAGVHTGELFF. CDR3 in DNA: TGTGCCAGCAGCGTAGGGGCGGGAGTTCATACCGGGGAGCTGTTTTTT.